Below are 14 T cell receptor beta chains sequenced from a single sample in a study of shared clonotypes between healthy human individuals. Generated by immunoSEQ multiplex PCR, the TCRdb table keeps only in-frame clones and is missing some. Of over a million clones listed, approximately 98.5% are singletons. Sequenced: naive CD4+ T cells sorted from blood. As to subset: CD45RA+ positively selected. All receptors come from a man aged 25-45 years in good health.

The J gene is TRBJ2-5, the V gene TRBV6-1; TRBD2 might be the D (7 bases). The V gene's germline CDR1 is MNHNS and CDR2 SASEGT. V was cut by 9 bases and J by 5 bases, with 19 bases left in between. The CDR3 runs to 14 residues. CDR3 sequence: CASANSGGGETQYF. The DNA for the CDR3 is TGTGCCAGTGCAAATTCGGGGGGCGGGGAGACCCAGTACTTC.

This chain's CDR3 is CASSLGGAGRYNEQFF. CDR3 sequence (DNA): TGTGCCAGCAGCTTAGGTGGGGCGGGACGTTACAATGAGCAGTTCTTC. This chain uses TRBV7-2 with TRBJ2-1; possibly TRBD2 for D (6 bases). The CDR3 is made up of 16 amino acids. Trimming left V 1 base short and J 4 bases short, with 14 bases between. Per the germline V gene, CDR1 is SGHTA and CDR2 is FQGNSA.

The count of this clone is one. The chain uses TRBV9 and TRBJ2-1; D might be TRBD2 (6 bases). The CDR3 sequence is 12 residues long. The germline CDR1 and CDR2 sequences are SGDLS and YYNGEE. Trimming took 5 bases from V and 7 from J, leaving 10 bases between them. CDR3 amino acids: CASSTSRNEQFF. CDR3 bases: TGTGCCAGCAGTACTAGCCGTAATGAGCAGTTCTTC.

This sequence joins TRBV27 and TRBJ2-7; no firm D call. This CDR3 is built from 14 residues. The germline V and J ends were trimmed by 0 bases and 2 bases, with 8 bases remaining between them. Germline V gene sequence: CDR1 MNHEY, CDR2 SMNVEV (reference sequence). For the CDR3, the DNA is TGTGCCAGCAGTTTATCGGGCAGGACCTACGAGCAGTACTTC. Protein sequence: CASSLSGRTYEQYF.

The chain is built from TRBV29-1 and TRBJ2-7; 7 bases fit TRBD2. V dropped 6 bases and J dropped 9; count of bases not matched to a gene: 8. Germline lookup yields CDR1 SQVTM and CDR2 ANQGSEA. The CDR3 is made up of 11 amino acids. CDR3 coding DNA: TGCAGCGTGGGGCTCCCGGGAGGGCAGTACTTC. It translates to CSVGLPGGQYF.

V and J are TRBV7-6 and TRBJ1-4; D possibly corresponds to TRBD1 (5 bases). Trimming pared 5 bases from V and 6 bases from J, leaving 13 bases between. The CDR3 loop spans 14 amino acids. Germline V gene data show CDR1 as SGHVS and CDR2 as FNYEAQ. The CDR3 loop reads CASSIGGGDEKLFF. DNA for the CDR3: TGTGCCAGCAGCATCGGGGGAGGAGATGAAAAACTGTTTTTT.

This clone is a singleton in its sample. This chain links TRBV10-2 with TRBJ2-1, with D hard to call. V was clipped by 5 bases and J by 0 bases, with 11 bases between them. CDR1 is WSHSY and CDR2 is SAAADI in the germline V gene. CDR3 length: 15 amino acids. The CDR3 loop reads CASSPGRSSYNEQFF. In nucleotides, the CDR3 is TGCGCCAGCAGTCCTGGAAGGAGCTCCTACAATGAGCAGTTCTTC.

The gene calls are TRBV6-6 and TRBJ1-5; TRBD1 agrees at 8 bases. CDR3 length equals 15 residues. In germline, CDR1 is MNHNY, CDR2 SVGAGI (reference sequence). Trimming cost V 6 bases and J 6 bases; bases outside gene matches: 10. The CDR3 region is CASSWRDRLSQPQHF. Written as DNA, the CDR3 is TGTGCCAGCAGCTGGCGGGACAGGTTAAGTCAGCCCCAGCATTTT.

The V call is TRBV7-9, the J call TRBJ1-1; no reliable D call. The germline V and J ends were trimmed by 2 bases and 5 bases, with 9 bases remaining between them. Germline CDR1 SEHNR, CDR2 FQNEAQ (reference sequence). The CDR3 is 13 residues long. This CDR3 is CASSLSIGTEAFF. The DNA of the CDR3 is TGTGCCAGCAGCTTAAGTATTGGAACTGAAGCTTTCTTT. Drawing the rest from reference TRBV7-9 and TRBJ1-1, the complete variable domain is DTGVSQNPRHKITKRGQNVTFRCDPISEHNRLYWYRQTLGQGPEFLTYFQNEAQLEKSRLLSDRFSAERPKGSFSTLEIQRTEQGDSAMYLCASSLSIGTEAFFGQGTRLTVV.

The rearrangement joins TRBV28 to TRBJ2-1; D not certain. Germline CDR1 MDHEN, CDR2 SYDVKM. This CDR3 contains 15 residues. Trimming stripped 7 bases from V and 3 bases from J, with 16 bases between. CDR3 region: CASNPPGRHYNEQFF. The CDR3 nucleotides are TGTGCCAGCAACCCCCCTGGCAGACACTACAATGAGCAGTTCTTC.

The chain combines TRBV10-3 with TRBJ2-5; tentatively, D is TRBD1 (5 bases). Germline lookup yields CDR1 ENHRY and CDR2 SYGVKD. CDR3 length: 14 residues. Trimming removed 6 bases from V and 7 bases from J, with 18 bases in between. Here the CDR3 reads CAISPGNTLGTQYF. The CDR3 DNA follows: TGTGCCATCAGCCCAGGGAACACCTTGGGGACCCAGTACTTC.

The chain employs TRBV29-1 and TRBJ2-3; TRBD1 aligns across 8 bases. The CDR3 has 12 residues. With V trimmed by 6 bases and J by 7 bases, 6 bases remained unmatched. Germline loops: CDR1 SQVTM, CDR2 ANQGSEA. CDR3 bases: TGCAGCGTCTCCGGGACAGGATATACGCAGTATTTT. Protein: CSVSGTGYTQYF.

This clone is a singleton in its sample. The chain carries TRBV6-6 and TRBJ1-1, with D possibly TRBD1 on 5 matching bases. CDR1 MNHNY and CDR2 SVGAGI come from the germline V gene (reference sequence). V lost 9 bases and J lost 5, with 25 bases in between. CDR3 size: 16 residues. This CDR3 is CASGGVADHGRTEAFF. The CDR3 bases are TGTGCCAGTGGGGGGGTCGCAGACCACGGTCGGACTGAAGCTTTCTTT.

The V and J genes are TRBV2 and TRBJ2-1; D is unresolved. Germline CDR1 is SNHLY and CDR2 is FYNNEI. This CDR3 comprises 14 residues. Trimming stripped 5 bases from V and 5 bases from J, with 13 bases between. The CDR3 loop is CASSLDAYNNEQFF. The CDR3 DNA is TGTGCCAGCAGTTTGGACGCTTATAACAATGAGCAGTTCTTC.